This passage covers 12 T cell receptor beta chains from one sample sequenced in a study of identical twins. A single record per CDR3 protein comes from TCRdb applying MiXCR to the 5' RACE reads. The table shows 350,000 to 450,000 distinct CDR3 sequences, with roughly 18% occurring only once. Material: naive T cells sorted from blood. These receptors were collected from a man aged 50 to 59 in good health.

There are a few counts of this clonotype. The rearrangement uses TRBV4-2 and TRBJ2-5, with a possible D match to TRBD1 (5 bases). V lost 0 bases and J 1 base, leaving 12 bases between the germline ends. This CDR3 spans 16 amino acids. Per the germline V gene, CDR1 is LGHNA and CDR2 is YNFKEQ. CDR3 sequence: CASSQDFSQGQETQYF. The CDR3, as DNA: TGTGCCAGCAGCCAAGATTTCTCCCAGGGCCAAGAGACCCAGTACTTC.

This clonotype was seen ten or more times. The V gene is TRBV29-1, the J gene TRBJ2-5; D possibly corresponds to TRBD1 (6 bases). Germline loops: CDR1 SQVTM, CDR2 ANQGSEA. The CDR3 is made up of 16 amino acids. The ends were cut back, 0 bases at V and 2 bases at J, with 16 bases in the middle. The chain's CDR3 is CSVEDLVWDTQETQYF. The CDR3 DNA is TGCAGCGTTGAAGATCTTGTCTGGGACACGCAAGAGACCCAGTACTTC.

This clonotype was found many times. The rearrangement joins TRBV5-1 to TRBJ2-4; no clear D gene. The V gene lost 0 bases and the J gene lost 0 bases, with 4 bases spanning the gap. CDR1 and CDR2 (germline): SGHRS, YFSETQ. CDR3 length equals 14 residues. This CDR3 reads CASSLEGAKNIQYF. CDR3 nucleotides: TGCGCCAGCAGCTTGGAGGGAGCCAAAAACATTCAGTACTTC.

The chain carries TRBV20-1 and TRBJ2-7; tentatively, D is TRBD1 (6 bases). Trimming took 5 bases from V and 1 from J, leaving 21 bases between them. In germline, CDR1 is DFQATT, CDR2 SNEGSKA (reference sequence). The CDR3 runs 16 residues. CDR3 coding DNA: TGCAGTGCTCCCTCGTTGGGGGCTGAGATTTCCTACGAGCAGTACTTC. It encodes CSAPSLGAEISYEQYF.

The CDR3 is CASSSIVGNNEQFF. Written as DNA, the CDR3 is TGTGCCAGCAGTTCTATAGTGGGGAACAATGAGCAGTTCTTC. The chain has TRBV5-4 and TRBJ2-1, with D hard to call. Trimming left V 5 bases short and J 5 bases short, with 14 bases between. This CDR3 spans 14 amino acids. Germline CDR1 and CDR2: SGHNT and YYREEE (reference sequence).

The chain links TRBV9 to TRBJ1-2; possibly TRBD1 for D (5 bases). The CDR3 loop spans 15 amino acids. V lost 0 bases, J lost 5 bases, and 14 bases lay in between. Germline CDR1 SGDLS, CDR2 YYNGEE. In DNA, the CDR3 is TGTGCCAGCAGCGTAGAGGGACGAGGTTTTTATGGCTACACCTTC. Amino acid sequence: CASSVEGRGFYGYTF.

The V gene is TRBV20-1, the J gene TRBJ2-7; tentatively, D is TRBD2 (6 bases). Germline-derived CDR1 and CDR2 are DFQATT and SNEGSKA (reference sequence). V lost 0 bases and J lost 4, with 13 bases in between. The CDR3 totals 14 residues. The CDR3 sequence: CSARELAGRYEQYF. CDR3 in DNA: TGCAGTGCTAGAGAGCTGGCGGGACGGTACGAGCAGTACTTC.

This clonotype has at least ten counts. The chain has TRBV6-5 and TRBJ2-7, with 7 bases fitting TRBD1. The J segment lost 3 bases and the V segment lost 2 bases, leaving 7 bases of the junction unmatched. The CDR3 is 15 amino acids. The germline V gene has CDR1 MNHEY and CDR2 SVGAGI. The CDR3 bases are TGTGCCAGCAGTTACACAGGGGATCCCGTCTACGAGCAGTACTTC. Residues: CASSYTGDPVYEQYF.

Only a few counts were recorded for this clonotype. The CDR3 bases are TGCAGTGCTCCCCCCCGTGTGCGGGAGGAGACCCAGTACTTC. As protein: CSAPPRVREETQYF. This chain connects TRBV20-1 to TRBJ2-5; 7 bases align to TRBD2. Trimming took 5 bases from V and 5 from J; bases not matched to a gene: 11. CDR3 length: 14 residues. From germline, CDR1 is DFQATT and CDR2 SNEGSKA (reference sequence).

This chain links TRBV12-3 or TRBV12-4 with TRBJ2-3; 11 bases match TRBD2. This CDR3 has 17 amino acids. V lost 1 base, J lost 3 bases, and 6 bases stayed unmatched. The CDR3 reads CASSLGSASGRTDTQYF. The CDR3 DNA is TGTGCCAGCAGTTTAGGTTCGGCTAGCGGGAGGACAGATACGCAGTATTTT.

The gene calls are TRBV5-6 and TRBJ2-2; the D is unclear. Germline loops: CDR1 SGHDT, CDR2 YYEEEE. The CDR3 covers 15 residues. V dropped 3 bases and J dropped 4 bases, with 13 bases sitting between them. CDR3 residues: CASSSPRQSTGELFF. The DNA for the CDR3 is TGTGCCAGCAGCTCCCCCAGACAAAGCACCGGGGAGCTGTTTTTT.

The chain recombines TRBV7-6 with TRBJ2-4; D possibly matches TRBD1 or TRBD2 (5 bases each). CDR3 length: 16 residues. Deletions cut 5 bases from V and 4 bases from J, with 18 bases between. Germline CDR1 SGHVS, CDR2 FNYEAQ. The CDR3 region has the DNA TGTGCCAGCAGCCAAGGATGGGTGGGGGAGAAAAACATTCAGTACTTC. Translation gives CASSQGWVGEKNIQYF. The full variable domain, completed using reference TRBV7-6 and TRBJ2-4, is GAGVSQSPRYKVTKRGQDVALRCDPISGHVSLYWYRQALGQGPEFLTYFNYEAQQDKSGLPNDRFSAERPEGSISTLTIQRTEQRDSAMYRCASSQGWVGEKNIQYFGAGTRLSVL.